A selection of T cell receptor beta chains follows, all from one sample in a study of CD8 T cells in Susac syndrome. TCRdb independently ran MiXCR on the immunoSEQ multiplex PCR reads; one entry per CDR3 protein. The sample has approximately 260,000 distinct CDR3 sequences, about 95% seen once. The sequencing input was CD4+ T cells from PBMCs. These TCRs come from a human donor with Susac syndrome. CDR3s include the opening cysteine and the closing phenylalanine or tryptophan. D genes are given only for firm matches. Clone size appears in some rows only: once, few, many, or a class for an expanded clone.

clone_size j_call v_call d_call cdr3_aa cdr3_nt
NA TRBJ1-1 TRBV7-9 NA CAGGQVNTEAFF TGTGCCGGGGGACAAGTGAACACTGAAGCTTTCTTT
NA TRBJ2-7 TRBV12-5 TRBD2 CASGFGLAGDEQYF TGTGCTAGTGGTTTTGGACTAGCGGGAGACGAGCAGTACTTC
NA TRBJ1-2 TRBV20-1 TRBD1 CSAREDRGDYGYTF TGCAGTGCTAGAGAGGACAGGGGTGACTATGGCTACACCTTC
once TRBJ2-7 TRBV29-1 TRBD2 CSVLGETSGRRGAYEQYF TGCAGCGTTTTGGGCGAGACTAGCGGCCGTCGGGGGGCCTACGAGCAGTACTTC
NA TRBJ2-3 TRBV29-1 NA CSGPFGGQYF TGCAGCGGTCCATTCGGGGGGCAGTATTTT
NA TRBJ2-1 TRBV20-1 NA CSAQSPGSSNEQFF TGCAGTGCGCAGAGTCCAGGGAGTAGCAATGAGCAGTTCTTC
NA TRBJ2-5 TRBV24-1 TRBD2 CATSGREAYQETQYF TGTGCCACCAGTGGGCGGGAGGCCTACCAAGAGACCCAGTACTTC
NA TRBJ1-2 TRBV30 NA CAWNLSPASAGGYTF TGTGCCTGGAATCTGAGTCCAGCTTCTGCCGGGGGCTACACCTTC
NA TRBJ2-7 TRBV5-1 NA CASSLLPGLDMSSYEQYF TGCGCCAGCAGCTTACTTCCGGGACTCGATATGAGCTCCTACGAGCAGTACTTC
once TRBJ1-2 TRBV12-3/TRBV12-4 NA CASSRGYIYGYTF TGTGCCAGCAGTCGGGGATATATCTATGGCTACACCTTC
NA TRBJ2-2 TRBV7-9 TRBD1 CASRPQGAGELFF TGTGCCAGCAGACCTCAGGGGGCCGGGGAGCTGTTTTTT
once TRBJ1-2 TRBV27 NA CASSNPGLRDGYTF TGTGCCAGCAGTAACCCGGGACTACGGGATGGCTACACCTTC
NA TRBJ2-5 TRBV20-1 TRBD2 CSASGGGNQETQYF TGCAGTGCTAGTGGCGGGGGGAACCAAGAGACCCAGTACTTC
NA TRBJ2-1 TRBV7-3 NA CASSFSLASGNEQFF TGTGCCAGCAGCTTTAGTCTAGCTTCGGGCAATGAGCAGTTCTTC
NA TRBJ2-1 TRBV29-1 TRBD1 CSVKTGPLYNEQFF TGCAGCGTTAAGACAGGGCCACTCTACAATGAGCAGTTCTTC
NA TRBJ2-5 TRBV12-3/TRBV12-4 NA CASSLAQHQETQYF TGTGCCAGCAGTTTGGCGCAGCACCAAGAGACCCAGTACTTC
NA TRBJ2-7 TRBV18 TRBD2 CASSPQPRTSGRTASEQYF TGTGCCAGCTCACCTCAGCCTCGGACTAGCGGGAGAACTGCCTCCGAGCAGTACTTC
NA TRBJ2-7 TRBV20-1 NA CSARDSLSYEQYF TGCAGTGCTAGGGACAGTCTCTCCTACGAGCAGTACTTC
NA TRBJ2-3 TRBV7-3 NA CASSAGTASKDTQYF TGTGCCAGCAGCGCCGGGACTGCCTCAAAGGATACGCAGTATTTT
NA TRBJ2-1 TRBV29-1 TRBD2 CSVGTSGVIDEQFF TGCAGCGTTGGTACCAGCGGGGTTATCGATGAGCAGTTCTTC
NA TRBJ2-3 TRBV2 TRBD1 CASRRQGADTQYF TGTGCCAGCAGGCGACAGGGGGCAGATACGCAGTATTTT
NA TRBJ2-1 TRBV2 TRBD1 CASSLQGARNEQFF TGTGCCAGCAGTCTCCAGGGGGCAAGAAATGAGCAGTTCTTC
NA TRBJ1-4 TRBV28 NA CASNNRVGEKLFF TGTGCCAGCAACAACAGGGTTGGGGAAAAACTGTTTTTT
NA TRBJ1-1 TRBV27 NA CASSWRGAGTEAFF TGTGCCAGCAGTTGGCGGGGGGCTGGCACTGAAGCTTTCTTT
once TRBJ2-1 TRBV14 NA CASSQLTNEQFF TGTGCCAGCAGCCAACTCACAAATGAGCAGTTCTTC
NA TRBJ1-5 TRBV7-6 NA CASSLGGTGQPQHF TGTGCCAGCAGCTTGGGGGGGACGGGGCAGCCCCAGCATTTT
once TRBJ2-2 TRBV3-1 NA CASSQGEVGELFF TGTGCCAGCAGCCAAGGTGAAGTCGGGGAGCTGTTTTTT
NA TRBJ2-3 TRBV30 TRBD2 CASSGGADTQYF TGTGCCAGTTCGGGAGGCGCAGATACGCAGTATTTT
NA TRBJ2-4 TRBV5-1 NA CASSLAGSRENIQYF TGCGCCAGCAGCTTGGCGGGTTCAAGGGAAAACATTCAGTACTTC
NA TRBJ2-1 TRBV29-1 NA CGSLGGSEQFF TGCGGTAGTTTGGGAGGATCGGAGCAGTTCTTC
once TRBJ2-7 TRBV7-8 TRBD2 CASSLAGLAGDQQYF TGTGCCAGCAGCTTAGCAGGACTAGCGGGAGACCAGCAGTACTTC
NA TRBJ2-3 TRBV29-1 NA CSVRQRDTQYF TGCAGCGTTAGACAGAGGGATACGCAGTATTTT
NA TRBJ2-1 TRBV13 NA CASSLRTIRSNEQFF TGTGCCAGCAGCCTTCGGACTATCAGGAGCAATGAGCAGTTCTTC
NA TRBJ2-3 TRBV20-1 TRBD2 CSAHFSSGRAGTSTDTQYF TGCAGTGCGCATTTTTCGAGCGGGAGGGCCGGGACTAGCACAGATACGCAGTATTTT
NA TRBJ2-3 TRBV20-1 TRBD2 CSALLAGRLITDTQYF TGCAGTGCGCTCCTAGCGGGACGATTGATCACAGATACGCAGTATTTT
NA TRBJ2-3 TRBV6-5 NA CASRRGSADTQYF TGTGCCAGCAGGAGGGGGTCAGCAGATACGCAGTATTTT
NA TRBJ2-2 TRBV2 NA CASRGPGANTGELFF TGTGCCAGCAGAGGGCCAGGGGCGAACACCGGGGAGCTGTTTTTT
NA TRBJ2-7 TRBV5-1 TRBD2 CASSLQTSGSGYEQYF TGCGCCAGCAGCTTACAGACTAGCGGGAGCGGCTACGAGCAGTACTTC
NA TRBJ2-1 TRBV20-1 TRBD2 CSARGSSGDYNEQFF TGCAGTGCTAGAGGATCTAGCGGAGATTACAATGAGCAGTTCTTC
NA TRBJ1-1 TRBV9 NA CASSVGDRNTEAFF TGTGCCAGCAGCGTAGGTGATCGGAACACTGAAGCTTTCTTT
NA TRBJ2-7 TRBV10-1 NA CASSSRGIEQYF TGCGCCAGCAGTTCTCGTGGGATCGAGCAGTACTTC
NA TRBJ1-2 TRBV7-3 NA CASSLKGSYDGYTF TGTGCCAGCAGCTTAAAAGGGAGTTACGATGGCTACACCTTC
NA TRBJ2-7 TRBV7-9 TRBD1 CASSGGQGNEQYF TGTGCCAGCAGCGGGGGACAGGGAAACGAGCAGTACTTC
NA TRBJ2-7 TRBV18 NA CASSPPSGLTYEQYF TGTGCCAGCTCACCCCCATCCGGTCTAACCTACGAGCAGTACTTC
NA TRBJ2-5 TRBV7-2 NA CASSLLRETQYF TGTGCCAGCAGCCTCCTACGGGAGACCCAGTACTTC
NA TRBJ2-3 TRBV13 TRBD2 CASSSRTSESTDTQYF TGTGCCAGCAGCTCCAGGACTAGCGAGTCCACAGATACGCAGTATTTT
NA TRBJ2-1 TRBV4-1 NA CASSFRGRRNEQFF TGCGCCAGCAGCTTTCGAGGGAGAAGGAATGAGCAGTTCTTC
NA TRBJ1-1 TRBV5-1 TRBD1 CASSPTGGDTEAFF TGCGCCAGCAGCCCGACAGGGGGGGACACTGAAGCTTTCTTT
NA TRBJ2-7 TRBV27 NA CASSFLATGAPSEQYF TGTGCCAGCAGTTTCCTAGCAACGGGGGCTCCTAGCGAGCAGTACTTC
NA TRBJ1-1 TRBV5-6 NA CASRYGVANTEAFF TGTGCCAGCAGATACGGGGTGGCGAACACTGAAGCTTTCTTT
NA TRBJ1-5 TRBV20-1 NA CSAKTHRELNQPQHF TGCAGTGCTAAGACGCACCGGGAACTTAATCAGCCCCAGCATTTT